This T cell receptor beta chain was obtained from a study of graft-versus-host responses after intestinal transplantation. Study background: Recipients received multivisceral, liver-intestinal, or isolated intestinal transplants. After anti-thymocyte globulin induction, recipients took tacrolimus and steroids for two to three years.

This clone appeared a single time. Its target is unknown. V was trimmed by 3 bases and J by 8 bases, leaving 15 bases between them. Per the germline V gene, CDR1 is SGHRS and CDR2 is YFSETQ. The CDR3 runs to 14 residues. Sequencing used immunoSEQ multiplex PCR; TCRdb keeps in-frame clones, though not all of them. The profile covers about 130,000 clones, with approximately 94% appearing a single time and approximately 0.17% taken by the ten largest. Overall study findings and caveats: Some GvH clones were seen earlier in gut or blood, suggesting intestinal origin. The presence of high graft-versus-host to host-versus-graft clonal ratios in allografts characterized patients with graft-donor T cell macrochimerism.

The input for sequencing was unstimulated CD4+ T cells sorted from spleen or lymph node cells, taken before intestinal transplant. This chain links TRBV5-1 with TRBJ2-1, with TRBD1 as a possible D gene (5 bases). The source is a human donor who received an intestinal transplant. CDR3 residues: CASSWGQRWDEQFF. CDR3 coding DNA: TGCGCCAGCAGCTGGGGCCAGCGTTGGGATGAGCAGTTCTTC. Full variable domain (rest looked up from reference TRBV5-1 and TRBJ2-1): KAGVTQTPRYLIKTRGQQVTLSCSPISGHRSVSWYQQTPGQGLQFLFEYFSETQRNKGNFPGRFSGRQFSNSRSEMNVSTLELGDSALYLCASSWGQRWDEQFFGPGTRLTVL.